The rows below give T cell receptor beta chains drawn from one sample of a study of blood T cell repertoires in COVID-19. Sequencing was performed with immunoSEQ multiplex PCR; in TCRdb, only in-frame clones are kept and a portion is missing. The profile shows 200,000 to 300,000 clones, around 89% of them singletons. Sequencing input: peripheral blood. The receptors were sampled from a man aged 60 to 69 who had recovered from COVID-19. CDR3s include the opening cysteine and the closing phenylalanine or tryptophan. The order of the fields is V gene, J gene, clone size, D gene, CDR3 DNA, CDR3 protein. The D gene is left open where the match is weak. Size is omitted from some rows. Given values are once, few, many or a class for expanded clones.

TRBV29-1	TRBJ1-1	.	.	TGCAGCGTCGGTGAGGATGATACTGAAGCTTTCTTT	CSVGEDDTEAFF
TRBV3-1/TRBV3-2	TRBJ1-2	.	.	TGTGCCAGCAGCCAAGTGGGGGGAGGCCCTTATGGCTACACCTTC	CASSQVGGGPYGYTF
TRBV5-1	TRBJ2-1	.	TRBD2	TGCGCCAGCAGCTTGGAGCGGGGGGGCCCTGAGCAGTTCTTC	CASSLERGGPEQFF
TRBV10-3	TRBJ2-1	.	TRBD1	TGTGCCGTGGGGACAGGGGAGTCTGGTGAGCAGTTCTTC	CAVGTGESGEQFF
TRBV4-2	TRBJ1-2	.	TRBD1	TGTGCCAGCAGCCAAGCCGGGACAGGGGTCTATGGCTACACCTTC	CASSQAGTGVYGYTF
TRBV7-8	TRBJ1-1	.	.	TGTGCCAGCAGCTTAGCGCTGACAGTAAACACTGAAGCTTTCTTT	CASSLALTVNTEAFF
TRBV5-1	TRBJ1-1	.	.	TGCGCCAGCAGCCAGGGACACCTGAACACTGAAGCTTTCTTT	CASSQGHLNTEAFF
TRBV7-2	TRBJ1-5	few	TRBD1	TGTGCCAGCAGACCAGGGGGAAGCAATCAGCCCCAGCATTTT	CASRPGGSNQPQHF
TRBV5-6	TRBJ1-2	.	.	TGTGCCAGCACCTTTGCGGGCCGGGGCTATGGCTACACCTTC	CASTFAGRGYGYTF
TRBV5-1	TRBJ1-6	.	TRBD1	TGCGCCAGCAGCTTCGGGACAGAGAATTCACCCCTCCACTTT	CASSFGTENSPLHF
TRBV20-1	TRBJ1-4	.	.	TGCAGTGCTAGTCAGGAAAAACTGTTTTTT	CSASQEKLFF
TRBV4-2	TRBJ2-1	once	TRBD2	TGTGCCAGCAGCCAAGCGTCGGGGCTAGCGGGGGGGTTCAATGAGCAGTTCTTC	CASSQASGLAGGFNEQFF
TRBV6-5	TRBJ2-7	.	.	TGTGCCAGCAAACGGGATACCTACGAGCAGTACTTC	CASKRDTYEQYF
TRBV20-1	TRBJ2-3	.	TRBD1	TGCAGTGCTAGTCGAAGGGGGCCCACTAGCACAGATACGCAGTATTTT	CSASRRGPTSTDTQYF
TRBV11-3	TRBJ2-1	.	TRBD1	TGTGCCAGCAGCTTGGATGCCCACTCGACAGGGCTCGCCTACAATGAGCAGTTCTTC	CASSLDAHSTGLAYNEQFF
TRBV18	TRBJ1-1	.	.	TGTGCCAGCTCACCTCGGCCCCGAGGGAACACTGAAGCTTTCTTT	CASSPRPRGNTEAFF
TRBV4-2	TRBJ2-1	.	.	TGTGCCAGCAGCCAACCGACAGGTTACAATGAGCAGTTCTTC	CASSQPTGYNEQFF
TRBV5-4	TRBJ1-1	.	.	TGTGCCAGCAGCTTGGGCGGGACGGTAATGAACACTGAAGCTTTCTTT	CASSLGGTVMNTEAFF
TRBV6-6	TRBJ1-6	.	.	TGTGCCAGCACAACAGGATATAATTCACCCCTCCACTTT	CASTTGYNSPLHF
TRBV5-1	TRBJ1-2	.	.	TGCGCCAGCAGCTTGGCCGGACAGAACTATGGCTACACCTTC	CASSLAGQNYGYTF
TRBV30	TRBJ1-2	.	TRBD1	TGTGCCTGGAGCGGTATCCGGGACAGGGGACCGGCGGGAGGCTACACCTTC	CAWSGIRDRGPAGGYTF
TRBV5-1	TRBJ1-5	.	TRBD1	TGCGCCAGCAGCTTGGAGGGGGCAAGGCAGCCCCAGCATTTT	CASSLEGARQPQHF
TRBV29-1	TRBJ2-1	.	TRBD2	TGCAGCTCGGGAACGATAGCGGGGGGGCTCAACAATGAGCAGTTCTTC	CSSGTIAGGLNNEQFF
TRBV18	TRBJ1-1	.	TRBD1	TGTGCCAGCTCACCTTTGGAACAGGGGGCTTATACTGAAGCTTTCTTT	CASSPLEQGAYTEAFF
TRBV7-3	TRBJ2-3	.	.	TGTGCCAGCAGCTTATTCGCGGGGCTACAGTTCGATACGCAGTATTTT	CASSLFAGLQFDTQYF
TRBV6-5	TRBJ1-1	.	.	TGTGCCAGCAACCGAGGCAGGGGCACTGAAGCTTTCTTT	CASNRGRGTEAFF
TRBV2	TRBJ1-3	few	.	TGTGCCAGCAGCTCGGACATCATAAACACCATATATTTT	CASSSDIINTIYF
TRBV5-1	TRBJ1-4	.	.	TGCGCCAGCAGCTTGGCCGGGGTCGCTGAAAAACTGTTTTTT	CASSLAGVAEKLFF
TRBV5-4	TRBJ1-2	.	TRBD1	TGTGCCAGCATACCTGGACAGGGGGCCTATGGCTACACCTTC	CASIPGQGAYGYTF
TRBV6-2/TRBV6-3	TRBJ2-5	.	TRBD2	TGTGCCAGCAGTTTCCCATCGACTAGCGGGGGGTCACAAGAGACCCAGTACTTC	CASSFPSTSGGSQETQYF